Each of the 25 T cell receptor beta chains below was sequenced from the same sample in a study of T cell responses to AZD1222 COVID-19 vaccine. This table comes from immunoSEQ multiplex PCR, and its TCRdb copy is limited to in-frame clones, with some not included. This repertoire shows some 150,000 clones, 75% to 90% found once; its top ten account for 6.9%. This specimen consisted of peripheral blood, obtained after recovery from COVID-19. Receptors originate from an adult who had recovered from COVID-19.

The CDR3 nucleotides read TGTGCCAGCAGCTTGGTAGGAACAGGAGCCAAAAACATTCAGTACTTC. Translating it yields CASSLVGTGAKNIQYF. The rearrangement joins TRBV7-2 to TRBJ2-4, with D possibly being TRBD1 (5 bases). The CDR3 is made up of 16 amino acids. V lost 3 bases and J 0 bases, leaving 12 bases between the germline ends. The germline V gene has CDR1 SGHTA and CDR2 FQGNSA.

V usage is TRBV11-2 and J usage is TRBJ2-7; 9 bases align to TRBD2. V shed 5 bases and J 6 bases; nucleotides not matched to a gene: 8. The CDR3 is made up of 14 amino acids. Germline values: CDR1 SGHAT, CDR2 FQNNGV. The CDR3 region is CASSPGLAGVEQYF. The CDR3 DNA is TGTGCCAGCAGCCCGGGACTAGCAGGAGTCGAGCAGTACTTC.

This clone has a handful of counts. In DNA, the CDR3 is TGTGCCAGCAGTTTAAAGGGAGGGTCTGAAGCTTTCTTT. Its protein product is CASSLKGGSEAFF. The chain links TRBV12-3 or TRBV12-4 to TRBJ1-1; D remains unclear. This CDR3 has 13 residues. Trimming left V 2 bases short and J 6 bases short, with 10 bases between.

The V and J genes are TRBV10-3 and TRBJ2-1; no clear D. Germline assignment: CDR1 ENHRY and CDR2 SYGVKD. The CDR3 has 15 amino acids. V lost 3 bases, J lost 7 bases, and 16 bases lay in between. Here the CDR3 DNA reads TGTGCCATCAGTGACGGGTCCCCGGTTTCTAATGAGCAGTTCTTC. Its protein product is CAISDGSPVSNEQFF.

V usage is TRBV6-6 and J usage is TRBJ2-7, with TRBD1 identical over 9 bases. CDR1 and CDR2 from the germline V gene are MNHNY and SVGAGI (reference sequence). This CDR3 is 13 amino acids long. V was clipped by 4 bases and J by 6 bases; unmatched bases: 4. CDR3 region: CASSFGTGFEQYF. The CDR3 coding sequence is TGTGCCAGCAGTTTTGGGACAGGGTTCGAGCAGTACTTC.

This clone was seen once. This rearrangement joins TRBV9 to TRBJ2-2; D possibly corresponds to TRBD2 (7 bases). The CDR3 runs to 14 residues. Looked up from germline, CDR1 is SGDLS and CDR2 is YYNGEE. The V end was cut by 9 bases, the J end by 5 bases, with 17 bases between. The CDR3 sequence: CATGTGGVTGELFF. The CDR3 DNA follows: TGTGCCACCGGAACGGGGGGCGTTACCGGGGAGCTGTTTTTT. Full variable domain (remainder filled in from reference TRBV9 and TRBJ2-2): DSGVTQTPKHLITATGQRVTLRCSPRSGDLSVYWYQQSLDQGLQFLIQYYNGEERAKGNILERFSAQQFPDLHSELNLSSLELGDSALYFCATGTGGVTGELFFGEGSRLTVL.

This rearrangement joins TRBV9 to TRBJ1-2; D unresolved. Between the trimmed V and J ends, which lost 3 bases and 4 bases, there was a span of 10 bases. CDR1 and CDR2 (germline): SGDLS, YYNGEE. The CDR3 is 13 residues long. The CDR3 reads CASSADGTYGYTF. The CDR3 DNA reads TGTGCCAGCAGCGCCGACGGCACCTATGGCTACACCTTC. The variable domain in full, with the rest retrieved from reference TRBV9 and TRBJ1-2, is DSGVTQTPKHLITATGQRVTLRCSPRSGDLSVYWYQQSLDQGLQFLIQYYNGEERAKGNILERFSAQQFPDLHSELNLSSLELGDSALYFCASSADGTYGYTFGSGTRLTVV.

This chain connects TRBV28 to TRBJ2-7; D is tentatively TRBD1 or TRBD2 (5 bases each). This CDR3 has 14 amino acids. CDR1 and CDR2 (germline): MDHEN, SYDVKM. Trimming left V 1 base short and J 5 bases short, with 12 bases between. The CDR3 region is CASSLLGTGHEQYF. DNA for the CDR3: TGTGCCAGCAGTTTATTAGGGACGGGGCACGAGCAGTACTTC.

This rearrangement joins TRBV27 to TRBJ1-2; TRBD1 matches at 7 bases. CDR3 length: 13 amino acids. The V segment lost 4 bases and the J segment 8 bases; nucleotides outside the gene matches: 7. Germline loops: CDR1 MNHEY, CDR2 SMNVEV (reference sequence). The CDR3 sequence: CASSSDRVGGYTF. CDR3 nucleotides: TGTGCCAGCAGTTCCGACAGGGTTGGAGGCTACACCTTC.

This chain links TRBV2 with TRBJ2-5, with D unresolved. This CDR3 comprises 15 residues. Germline loops: CDR1 SNHLY, CDR2 FYNNEI. V shed 0 bases and J shed 5 bases, with 13 bases lying between them. CDR3 residues: CASSEALLRLETQYF. The CDR3 region has the DNA TGTGCCAGCAGTGAAGCGCTCTTAAGGCTGGAGACCCAGTACTTC.

V is TRBV28 and J is TRBJ1-3, with TRBD1 matching 7 bases. CDR1 MDHEN and CDR2 SYDVKM come from the germline V gene. The CDR3 is 17 residues long. The J segment lost 4 bases and the V segment lost 5 bases, leaving 14 bases of the junction unmatched. The CDR3: CASSPAGGGRLGNTIYF. CDR3 in DNA: TGTGCCAGCAGTCCAGCAGGGGGGGGACGTTTGGGAAACACCATATATTTT.

The chain employs TRBV28 and TRBJ2-1; TRBD1 agrees at 7 bases. The V gene's germline CDR1 is MDHEN and CDR2 SYDVKM. The length of the CDR3 is 15 residues. The V segment lost 4 bases and the J segment 2 bases; nucleotides outside the gene matches: 5. CDR3 in amino acids: CASSYRGRAYNEQFF. Here the CDR3 DNA reads TGTGCCAGCAGTTACAGGGGTCGGGCCTACAATGAGCAGTTCTTC.

The genes are TRBV12-5 and TRBJ2-3; D gene unclear. V shed 4 bases and J shed 4 bases, with 15 bases lying between them. The germline CDR1 and CDR2 sequences are LGHNT and FRNRAP. This CDR3 has 15 residues. DNA for the CDR3: TGTGCTAGTGGTTCCCCACGCACAGCCGCAGATACGCAGTATTTT. It translates to CASGSPRTAADTQYF.

To note about this clone: The conserved final phenylalanine or tryptophan is absent from the CDR3, which likely points to a read error. The DNA is left out, because the CDR3 cannot be placed on it with certainty; the CDR3 is given as TCRdb lists it. The rearrangement joins TRBV23-1 to TRBJ1-5; the table's D call, TRBD1, has no DNA check behind it. TRBV23-1 is assigned to the ORF class and has an uncertain function. The CDR3 is 10 amino acids long, termini counted. CDR3 in amino acids: CASITHSTGK.

The chain employs TRBV6-5 and TRBJ2-7, with TRBD2 identical over 13 bases. V was clipped by 6 bases and J by 3 bases; unmatched bases: 2. CDR3 length: 14 amino acids. Germline-derived CDR1 and CDR2 are MNHEY and SVGAGI. The CDR3 DNA reads TGTGCCAGCAGCTGGACTAGCGGGAGCTACGAGCAGTACTTC. Translation gives CASSWTSGSYEQYF.

The chain links TRBV11-2 to TRBJ2-2, with TRBD2 as a possible D gene (5 bases). The CDR3 sequence is 18 residues long. The V and J ends lost 1 base and 3 bases respectively, with 18 bases between them. CDR1 is SGHAT and CDR2 is FQNNGV in the germline V gene. Here the CDR3 reads CASSLVMRKSGDTGELFF. DNA for the CDR3: TGTGCCAGCAGCTTAGTCATGAGGAAAAGCGGTGACACCGGGGAGCTGTTTTTT.

With regard to this clone: Other DNA sequences in the same sample also yield this CDR3. The genes are TRBV7-9 and TRBJ2-1; D is ambiguous. Deletions cut 0 bases from V and 2 bases from J, with 11 bases between. Germline V CDR1 and CDR2: SEHNR, FQNEAQ (reference sequence). This CDR3 has 16 residues. The CDR3 DNA sequence: TGTGCCAGCAGCTTAGCGCTGGCAGGAACCTACAATGAGCAGTTCTTC. This sequence encodes CASSLALAGTYNEQFF.

The chain uses TRBV5-1 and TRBJ2-7; maybe TRBD1 (5 bases). Looked up from germline, CDR1 is SGHRS and CDR2 is YFSETQ. This CDR3 is built from 12 residues. The V end lost 3 bases, the J end lost 9 bases, and 13 bases lay between the germline ends. CDR3 nucleotides: TGCGCCAGCAGCTCCGATAGAAGGGGGCAGTACTTC. Residues: CASSSDRRGQYF. The whole variable domain, remainder taken from reference TRBV5-1 and TRBJ2-7, is KAGVTQTPRYLIKTRGQQVTLSCSPISGHRSVSWYQQTPGQGLQFLFEYFSETQRNKGNFPGRFSGRQFSNSRSEMNVSTLELGDSALYLCASSSDRRGQYFGPGTRLTVT.

This rearrangement joins TRBV6-4 to TRBJ2-3, with D uncertain. This CDR3 has 16 residues. V lost 0 bases and J 0 bases, leaving 10 bases between the germline ends. The germline gives CDR1 MRHNA, CDR2 SNTAGT. The CDR3 DNA follows: TGTGCCAGCAGTGACTCGGTTACATCTAGCACAGATACGCAGTATTTT. It translates to CASSDSVTSSTDTQYF.

This sequence joins TRBV6-1 and TRBJ1-2, with D unclear. Trimming stripped 1 base from V and 1 base from J, with 10 bases between. Germline values: CDR1 MNHNS, CDR2 SASEGT. CDR3 length: 15 residues. CDR3 nucleotide sequence: TGTGCCAGCAGTGAAGGTGGAGGGTTTAACTATGGCTACACCTTC. It codes for CASSEGGGFNYGYTF.

The CDR3 region is CASSLSSPPGQYF. The CDR3 nucleotides are TGTGCCAGCAGCTTATCTAGTCCGCCGGGGCAGTACTTC. The chain has TRBV7-9 and TRBJ2-7; D unclear. The germline V gene has CDR1 SEHNR and CDR2 FQNEAQ (reference sequence). CDR3 length: 13 residues. Trimming took 2 bases from V and 9 from J, leaving 14 bases between them.

V usage is TRBV5-6 and J usage is TRBJ1-5, with D perhaps TRBD1 (5 bases). With 4 bases removed from V and 0 bases from J, the gap between germline ends came to 11 bases. CDR3 length equals 15 residues. CDR1 and CDR2 from the germline V gene are SGHDT and YYEEEE. DNA for the CDR3: TGTGCCAGCAGCCCCCGGGGGAATAGCAATCAGCCCCAGCATTTT. The encoded protein is CASSPRGNSNQPQHF. The full variable domain, its missing parts supplied by reference TRBV5-6 and TRBJ1-5, is DAGVTQSPTHLIKTRGQQVTLRCSPKSGHDTVSWYQQALGQGPQFIFQYYEEEERQRGNFPDRFSGHQFPNYSSELNVNALLLGDSALYLCASSPRGNSNQPQHFGDGTRLSIL.

The chain links TRBV19 to TRBJ2-7, with D possibly being TRBD2 (5 bases). Between the trimmed V and J ends, which lost 6 bases and 3 bases, there was a span of 18 bases. From germline, CDR1 is LNHDA and CDR2 SQIVND (reference sequence). CDR3 length equals 15 residues. The DNA for the CDR3 is TGTGCCAGTAGGTCGATACAAACGGGGTTCTACGAGCAGTACTTC. Its protein product is CASRSIQTGFYEQYF.

The chain combines TRBV6-2 or TRBV6-3 with TRBJ2-3; TRBD1 agrees at 7 bases. CDR1 and CDR2 from the germline V gene are MNHEY and SVGEGT. This CDR3 is built from 16 residues. J lost 1 base, V lost 0 bases, and 4 bases had no gene match. The chain's CDR3 is CASSYSFGQGTDTQYF. The CDR3 DNA sequence: TGTGCCAGCAGTTACTCCTTCGGACAGGGCACAGATACGCAGTATTTT.

In nucleotides, the CDR3 is TGTGCCAGCAGGGATGGAGGGCCACGCTATGGCTACACCTTC. It encodes CASRDGGPRYGYTF. The chain combines TRBV28 with TRBJ1-2; no clear D. Between the trimmed V and J ends, which lost 6 bases and 4 bases, there was a span of 15 bases. The germline V gene encodes CDR1 MDHEN and CDR2 SYDVKM. The CDR3 is 14 amino acids.